The 20 T cell receptor beta chains below come from one sample, sequenced in a study of T cells after yellow fever vaccination. TCRdb recomputed calls from the 5' RACE reads with MiXCR, one row per CDR3 protein. Altogether some 22,000 distinct CDR3 sequences are present, 4% to 6% being singletons, with the ten largest covering around 20%. Sequencing was performed on PBMCs, either bulk or a sorted T-cell subset (CD4+, CD8+, memory, or dextramer-sorted; not recorded which), taken roughly 47 days after the first yellow fever vaccination. Source of these receptors: a man aged 18 to 35 who received the YFV17D yellow fever vaccine.

This clonotype was recorded many times. J is TRBJ1-1 and V is TRBV12-3 or TRBV12-4; D might be TRBD1 (5 bases). The CDR3 covers 12 residues. The V end lost 3 bases, the J end lost 10 bases, and 12 bases lay between the germline ends. The CDR3 spells CASSFLEGRAFF. The DNA of the CDR3 is TGTGCCAGCAGTTTTTTGGAGGGACGAGCTTTCTTT.

Judged by abundance, this clonotype is medium-sized. The chain is built from TRBV14 and TRBJ2-1; 12 nucleotides line up with TRBD2. The germline gives CDR1 SGHDN, CDR2 FVKESK. This CDR3 is 17 amino acids long. The trim removed 5 bases at V and 5 bases at J, leaving 10 bases unmatched. In DNA form, the CDR3 reads TGTGCCAGCAGCACGACTAGCGGGGGTAGTGGGAACAATGAGCAGTTCTTC. Its translation is CASSTTSGGSGNNEQFF. The full variable domain, its missing parts supplied by reference TRBV14 and TRBJ2-1, is EAGVTQFPSHSVIEKGQTVTLRCDPISGHDNLYWYRRVMGKEIKFLLHFVKESKQDESGMPNNRFLAERTGGTYSTLKVQPAELEDSGVYFCASSTTSGGSGNNEQFFGPGTRLTVL.

This clonotype was found many times. The rearrangement joins TRBV18 to TRBJ1-5; D remains unclear. The ends were cut back, 3 bases at V and 2 bases at J, with 17 bases in the middle. The germline V gene encodes CDR1 KGHSH and CDR2 LQKENI. The CDR3 has 17 amino acids. The CDR3 nucleotides read TGTGCCAGCTCACCTCCAAACTACGGGAGGGGCAATCAGCCCCAGCATTTT. The encoded protein is CASSPPNYGRGNQPQHF.

This clonotype was counted at least ten times. The rearrangement uses TRBV3-1 and TRBJ2-2; possible D gene TRBD1, 6 bases. The V and J ends lost 1 base and 6 bases respectively, with 9 bases between them. CDR3 size: 14 residues. The germline gives CDR1 LGHDT, CDR2 YNNKEL (reference sequence). CDR3 loop: CASSQAGAAGELFF. Here the CDR3 DNA reads TGTGCCAGCAGCCAAGCAGGGGCGGCCGGGGAGCTGTTTTTT.

This clonotype came up many times. The V and J genes are TRBV6-5 and TRBJ1-4, with a possible D match to TRBD1 (5 bases). Per germline, CDR1 MNHEY and CDR2 SVGAGI. Trimming cost V 0 bases and J 8 bases, with 10 bases left between them. This CDR3 region has 14 residues. This CDR3 reads CASSYSQVREKLFF. The DNA for the CDR3 is TGTGCCAGCAGTTACTCACAGGTCAGGGAAAAACTGTTTTTT.

This clonotype was observed at least ten times. The chain combines TRBV14 with TRBJ1-4; no reliable D call. Germline-derived CDR1 and CDR2 are SGHDN and FVKESK. CDR3 length equals 15 residues. Trimming removed 1 base at V and 4 bases at J, with 10 bases between. The CDR3 sequence: CASSQVGGYNEKLFF. The CDR3 DNA sequence: TGTGCCAGCAGCCAAGTAGGAGGGTATAATGAAAAACTGTTTTTT.

This clonotype has a count of ten or more. The chain combines TRBV28 with TRBJ2-3, with 8 bases fitting TRBD2. Germline V gene sequence: CDR1 MDHEN, CDR2 SYDVKM. The CDR3 covers 16 residues. V lost 2 bases to trimming and J lost 0 bases; unmatched junction nucleotides: 4. This CDR3 reads CASSLLGGGSTDTQYF. The DNA for the CDR3 is TGTGCCAGCAGTTTACTGGGCGGGGGGAGCACAGATACGCAGTATTTT. The full variable domain, completed using reference TRBV28 and TRBJ2-3, is DVKVTQSSRYLVKRTGEKVFLECVQDMDHENMFWYRQDPGLGLRLIYFSYDVKMKEKGDIPEGYSVSREKKERFSLILESASTNQTSMYLCASSLLGGGSTDTQYFGPGTRLTVL.

This clonotype was picked up many times. V usage is TRBV25-1 and J usage is TRBJ2-2, with TRBD1 as a possible D gene (5 bases). The CDR3 consists of 16 residues. The germline V gene has CDR1 MGHDK and CDR2 SYGVNS. Trimming removed 2 bases from V and 0 bases from J, with 10 bases in between. The CDR3 reads CASSEVSRANTGELFF. The CDR3 DNA reads as TGTGCCAGCAGTGAAGTCAGCAGGGCGAACACCGGGGAGCTGTTTTTT.

This clonotype has a count of ten or more. The rearrangement links TRBV27 to TRBJ2-4; maybe TRBD2 (5 bases). The germline CDR1 and CDR2 sequences are MNHEY and SMNVEV (reference sequence). V gave up 4 bases and J gave up 7 bases, with 14 bases separating them. This CDR3 contains 14 residues. The DNA of the CDR3 is TGTGCCAGCAGTTCGAGGACTTCGGGGAACATTCAGTACTTC. Translation: CASSSRTSGNIQYF.

This clonotype came up many times. The chain couples TRBV7-2 to TRBJ1-6, with 7 positions matching TRBD1. V gave up 4 bases and J gave up 9 bases; unmatched junction bases: 12. Germline CDR1 and CDR2: SGHTA and FQGNSA. There are 16 residues in the CDR3. The CDR3 spells CASSSPETGKGSPLHF. DNA of the CDR3: TGTGCCAGCAGCTCCCCTGAGACAGGGAAAGGTTCACCCCTCCACTTT. Complete variable domain (other parts from reference TRBV7-2 and TRBJ1-6): GAGVSQSPSNKVTEKGKDVELRCDPISGHTALYWYRQSLGQGLEFLIYFQGNSAPDKSGLPSDRFSAERTGGSVSTLTIQRTQQEDSAVYLCASSSPETGKGSPLHFGNGTRLTVT.

There are many counts of this clonotype. This chain links TRBV7-2 with TRBJ1-5; maybe TRBD1 (6 bases). This CDR3 region has 16 residues. Deletions cut 1 base from V and 6 bases from J, with 16 bases between. The germline V gene encodes CDR1 SGHTA and CDR2 FQGNSA. The CDR3 sequence is CASSLGSRGGGQPQHF. In DNA form, the CDR3 reads TGTGCCAGCAGCTTAGGTTCCAGGGGCGGTGGTCAGCCCCAGCATTTT. Variable domain in full (rest from reference TRBV7-2 and TRBJ1-5): GAGVSQSPSNKVTEKGKDVELRCDPISGHTALYWYRQSLGQGLEFLIYFQGNSAPDKSGLPSDRFSAERTGGSVSTLTIQRTQQEDSAVYLCASSLGSRGGGQPQHFGDGTRLSIL.

This clonotype was picked up many times. The rearrangement links TRBV18 to TRBJ1-2; TRBD1 is a possible D gene (5 bases). V was clipped by 8 bases and J by 2 bases, with 12 bases between them. The length of the CDR3 is 13 residues. Germline-derived CDR1 and CDR2 are KGHSH and LQKENI. The CDR3 is CASRGEGNYGYTF. The CDR3 region has the DNA TGTGCCAGCCGCGGGGAGGGGAACTATGGCTACACCTTC.

This clonotype is classed as medium-sized (0.01 to 0.1%). This chain links TRBV5-1 with TRBJ2-5; no definite D call. V lost 0 bases and J 3 bases, leaving 0 bases between the germline ends. The germline V gene encodes CDR1 SGHRS and CDR2 YFSETQ. This CDR3 has 11 residues. The CDR3 DNA follows: TGCGCCAGCAGCTTGGAAGAGACCCAGTACTTC. Protein product: CASSLEETQYF.

The table lists this clonotype with many counts. The genes are TRBV5-5 and TRBJ1-1, with D possibly TRBD1 on 6 matching bases. Germline loops: CDR1 SGHKS, CDR2 YYEKEE (reference sequence). The CDR3 covers 15 residues. V shed 0 bases and J shed 11 bases, with 20 bases lying between them. This chain's CDR3 is CASSLDLDRRFSAFF. The CDR3, as DNA: TGTGCCAGCAGCTTGGACTTAGACAGGAGGTTTAGTGCTTTCTTT.

This clonotype was recorded at least ten times. The V call is TRBV7-6, the J call TRBJ2-1, with D hard to call. Per germline, CDR1 SGHVS and CDR2 FNYEAQ. The CDR3 contains 14 residues. V lost 2 bases to trimming and J lost 7 bases, with 12 bases between them. The CDR3 sequence is CASSLLPVVNEQFF. For the CDR3, the DNA is TGTGCCAGCAGCTTATTACCCGTGGTTAATGAGCAGTTCTTC. The full variable domain, with the rest looked up from reference TRBV7-6 and TRBJ2-1, is GAGVSQSPRYKVTKRGQDVALRCDPISGHVSLYWYRQALGQGPEFLTYFNYEAQQDKSGLPNDRFSAERPEGSISTLTIQRTEQRDSAMYRCASSLLPVVNEQFFGPGTRLTVL.

This clonotype was picked up many times. The V call is TRBV5-6, the J call TRBJ2-1; TRBD2 matches 7 bases. The CDR3 has 16 residues. Germline-derived CDR1 and CDR2 are SGHDT and YYEEEE. The J segment lost 4 bases and the V segment lost 4 bases, leaving 11 bases of the junction unmatched. The CDR3 region is CASSGLGLAEYNEQFF. Written as DNA, the CDR3 is TGTGCCAGCAGCGGGCTTGGGCTAGCGGAGTACAATGAGCAGTTCTTC.

This clonotype was detected ten times or more. The J gene is TRBJ2-7, the V gene TRBV7-3, with D perhaps TRBD1 or TRBD2 (5 bases each). This CDR3 is 16 amino acids long. Trimming stripped 0 bases from V and 0 bases from J, with 12 bases between. CDR1 and CDR2 (germline): SGHTA, FQGTGA. In DNA form, the CDR3 reads TGTGCCAGCAGCTTAACGCCGGGACGCAACTCCTACGAGCAGTACTTC. This sequence encodes CASSLTPGRNSYEQYF.

This clonotype came up many times. V usage is TRBV7-2 and J usage is TRBJ2-5; 7 bases agree with TRBD2. The CDR3 has 15 residues. V lost 4 bases to trimming and J lost 2 bases; unmatched junction nucleotides: 7. The V gene's germline CDR1 is SGHTA and CDR2 FQGNSA. The CDR3 is CASSSNPGGQETQYF. CDR3 sequence (DNA): TGTGCCAGCAGCTCAAATCCGGGGGGACAAGAGACCCAGTACTTC. Together with reference TRBV7-2 and TRBJ2-5, the CDR3 gives the full variable domain: GAGVSQSPSNKVTEKGKDVELRCDPISGHTALYWYRQSLGQGLEFLIYFQGNSAPDKSGLPSDRFSAERTGGSVSTLTIQRTQQEDSAVYLCASSSNPGGQETQYFGPGTRLLVL.

This clonotype was counted at least ten times. This chain uses TRBV5-1 with TRBJ2-3; tentative D call: TRBD2 (6 bases). Trimming left V 0 bases short and J 4 bases short, with 9 bases between. The germline V gene has CDR1 SGHRS and CDR2 YFSETQ. The length of the CDR3 is 14 residues. The CDR3 DNA follows: TGCGCCAGCAGCTTGGGGACGGGGGCAGATACGCAGTATTTT. Translated, it gives CASSLGTGADTQYF.

This clonotype has ten or more counts. The chain employs TRBV3-1 and TRBJ2-7; 7 positions match TRBD2. Germline lookup yields CDR1 LGHDT and CDR2 YNNKEL (reference sequence). Trimming cost V 1 base and J 4 bases; bases outside gene matches: 10. The CDR3 runs to 16 residues. The CDR3 DNA sequence: TGTGCCAGCAGCCAAGGGGCGGGGGTAGTTTCTTACGAGCAGTACTTC. It codes for CASSQGAGVVSYEQYF.